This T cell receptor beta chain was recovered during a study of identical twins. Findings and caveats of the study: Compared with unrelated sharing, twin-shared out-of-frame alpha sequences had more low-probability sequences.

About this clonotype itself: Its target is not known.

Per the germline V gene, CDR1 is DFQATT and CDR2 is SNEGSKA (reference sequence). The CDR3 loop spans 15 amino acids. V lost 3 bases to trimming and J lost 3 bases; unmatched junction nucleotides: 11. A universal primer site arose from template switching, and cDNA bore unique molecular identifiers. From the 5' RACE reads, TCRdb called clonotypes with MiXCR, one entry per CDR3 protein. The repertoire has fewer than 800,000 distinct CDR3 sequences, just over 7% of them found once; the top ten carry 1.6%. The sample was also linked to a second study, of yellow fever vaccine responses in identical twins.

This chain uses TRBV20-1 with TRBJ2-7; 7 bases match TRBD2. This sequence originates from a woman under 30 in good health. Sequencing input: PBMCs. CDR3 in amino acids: CSARIASSGLYEQYF. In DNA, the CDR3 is TGCAGTGCTAGGATTGCTTCTAGCGGTCTCTACGAGCAGTACTTC.